What follows are 20 T cell receptor beta chains derived from one specimen sequenced in a study of T cells after somatic rescue of genetic block. Sequencing used immunoSEQ multiplex PCR; TCRdb keeps in-frame clones, though not all of them. The sample carries 110,000 or so clones, about 89% recorded once. Sequencing used peripheral blood mononuclear cells (PBMCs). The receptors originated from a woman between 18 and 29 years old.

V usage is TRBV9 and J usage is TRBJ2-3; 12 nucleotides agree with TRBD2. The CDR3 extends over 15 amino acids. Trimming took 4 bases from V and 5 from J; bases not matched to a gene: 5. Germline assignment: CDR1 SGDLS and CDR2 YYNGEE. The chain's CDR3 is CASSRTSGGLDTQYF. CDR3 DNA: TGTGCCAGCAGCCGCACTAGCGGGGGGTTAGATACGCAGTATTTT.

The chain couples TRBV2 to TRBJ2-3; either TRBD1 or TRBD2 may fit D (6 bases each). V was shortened by 4 bases and J by 0 bases, with 14 bases between the two germline ends. Germline assignment: CDR1 SNHLY and CDR2 FYNNEI. This CDR3 region has 16 residues. The CDR3 loop is CASSGLTGASTDTQYF. The CDR3 DNA is TGTGCCAGCAGTGGATTAACGGGGGCCAGCACAGATACGCAGTATTTT.

The chain has TRBV11-2 and TRBJ2-1; D may be TRBD2 (5 bases). The CDR3 has 13 residues. Trimming took off 1 base at V and 8 bases at J, with 9 bases between the two ends. The germline V gene encodes CDR1 SGHAT and CDR2 FQNNGV. CDR3 coding DNA: TGTGCCAGCAGCTTAGCGGGGAGCTATGAGCAGTTCTTC. Its protein product is CASSLAGSYEQFF.

As DNA, the CDR3 is TGTGCCAGCAGTGAGTACAGGCGGAACACTGAAGCTTTCTTT. Translating it yields CASSEYRRNTEAFF. The chain carries TRBV2 and TRBJ1-1; perhaps TRBD1 as D (5 bases). CDR1 and CDR2 (germline): SNHLY, FYNNEI. This CDR3 is 14 amino acids long. Trimming cost V 3 bases and J 1 base, with 9 bases left between them. Complete variable domain (other parts from reference TRBV2 and TRBJ1-1): EPEVTQTPSHQVTQMGQEVILRCVPISNHLYFYWYRQILGQKVEFLVSFYNNEISEKSEIFDDQFSVERPDGSNFTLKIRSTKLEDSAMYFCASSEYRRNTEAFFGQGTRLTVV.

The chain is built from TRBV10-3 and TRBJ1-3; D remains ambiguous. Germline CDR1 and CDR2: ENHRY and SYGVKD. The ends were cut back, 10 bases at V and 0 bases at J, with 19 bases in the middle. CDR3 length: 16 amino acids. CDR3 loop: CATQIDPSRSGNTIYF. The CDR3 coding sequence is TGTGCCACCCAAATTGACCCCAGCCGCTCTGGAAACACCATATATTTT.

The rearrangement uses TRBV19 and TRBJ1-5; 8 nucleotides agree with TRBD1. Looked up from germline, CDR1 is LNHDA and CDR2 is SQIVND (reference sequence). This CDR3 contains 13 residues. The V segment lost 6 bases and the J segment 2 bases; nucleotides outside the gene matches: 0. CDR3 protein: CASRGQGNQPQHF. The CDR3 DNA follows: TGTGCCAGTAGGGGACAGGGCAATCAGCCCCAGCATTTT.

The V call is TRBV15, the J call TRBJ1-5; 10 positions agree with TRBD1. This CDR3 is 15 amino acids long. Germline V CDR1 and CDR2: LNHNV, YYDKDF (reference sequence). V was clipped by 6 bases and J by 6 bases; unmatched bases: 8. The CDR3 DNA reads as TGTGCCACCAGTTTAGACAGGGGGCATAGTCAGCCCCAGCATTTT. Residues: CATSLDRGHSQPQHF.

The V gene is TRBV13, the J gene TRBJ2-7; 9 bases map to TRBD2. CDR1 is PRHDT and CDR2 is FYEKMQ in the germline V gene (reference sequence). The CDR3 runs 15 residues. The V and J ends lost 5 bases and 7 bases, in that order; junction bases with no gene match: 12. CDR3 sequence reads: CASSLEAGGPSEQYF. DNA of the CDR3: TGTGCCAGCAGCCTGGAGGCGGGGGGGCCGTCGGAGCAGTACTTC.

This clone appeared a single time. The CDR3 bases are TGTGCCAGCTCACCACCCGTTGACAGGGGGTACAACACCTTC. Protein product: CASSPPVDRGYNTF. V gene TRBV18 combines with J gene TRBJ1-2, with 9 nucleotides matching TRBD1. Germline CDR1 KGHSH, CDR2 LQKENI. The CDR3 has 14 amino acids. V shed 0 bases and J 12 bases; nucleotides not matched to a gene: 8.

The chain links TRBV5-1 to TRBJ2-7; 9 bases align to TRBD1. Germline trimming cut 2 bases from V and 6 bases from J; bases unmatched to any gene: 6. Germline V gene lookup returns CDR1 SGHRS and CDR2 YFSETQ. This CDR3 is built from 14 residues. The CDR3 loop reads CASSFGQGTGEQYF. The DNA for the CDR3 is TGCGCCAGCAGCTTCGGACAGGGGACCGGCGAGCAGTACTTC.

V is TRBV27 and J is TRBJ2-2; 8 nucleotides align to TRBD1. Trimming took 2 bases from V and 0 from J; bases not matched to a gene: 14. Per the germline V gene, CDR1 is MNHEY and CDR2 is SMNVEV (reference sequence). The CDR3 extends over 20 amino acids. The CDR3 is CASSLLGTGHPSSNTGELFF. The CDR3 DNA reads as TGTGCCAGCAGTTTACTGGGGACAGGCCACCCAAGTTCGAACACCGGGGAGCTGTTTTTT.

This chain joins TRBV7-8 and TRBJ2-7; D is unclear. The CDR3 totals 13 residues. The germline gives CDR1 SGHVS, CDR2 FQNEAQ. V gave up 4 bases and J gave up 2 bases, with 9 bases separating them. CDR3 loop: CASSSRRAYEQYF. CDR3 bases: TGTGCCAGCAGCTCCCGTCGGGCCTACGAGCAGTACTTC.

This clone showed up just once. V gene TRBV7-9 combines with J gene TRBJ2-1, with D uncertain. V lost 1 base and J lost 5, with 9 bases in between. The CDR3 totals 14 residues. Germline V gene sequence: CDR1 SEHNR, CDR2 FQNEAQ (reference sequence). CDR3 DNA: TGTGCCAGCAGCTTAGTCAGTTCGGACAATGAGCAGTTCTTC. Residues: CASSLVSSDNEQFF. Based on the CDR3 plus reference TRBV7-9 and TRBJ2-1, the full variable domain is DTGVSQNPRHKITKRGQNVTFRCDPISEHNRLYWYRQTLGQGPEFLTYFQNEAQLEKSRLLSDRFSAERPKGSFSTLEIQRTEQGDSAMYLCASSLVSSDNEQFFGPGTRLTVL.

The genes are TRBV19 and TRBJ1-1; no definite D call. Germline V gene data show CDR1 as LNHDA and CDR2 as SQIVND (reference sequence). The CDR3 runs 16 residues. The V end lost 3 bases, the J end lost 0 bases, and 14 bases lay between the germline ends. CDR3 sequence reads: CASSMDPGRLNTEAFF. CDR3 nucleotides: TGTGCCAGTAGTATGGATCCGGGCAGGCTGAACACTGAAGCTTTCTTT. Complete variable domain (other parts from reference TRBV19 and TRBJ1-1): DGGITQSPKYLFRKEGQNVTLSCEQNLNHDAMYWYRQDPGQGLRLIYYSQIVNDFQKGDIAEGYSVSREKKESFPLTVTSAQKNPTAFYLCASSMDPGRLNTEAFFGQGTRLTVV.

The rearrangement links TRBV5-4 to TRBJ2-3; 11 bases match TRBD2. Germline V gene data show CDR1 as SGHNT and CDR2 as YYREEE (reference sequence). The CDR3 has 17 amino acids. Losses at the gene ends were 2 bases for V and 0 bases for J; bases not matched to a gene: 5. The CDR3 sequence is CASSFPTSGISTDTQYF. Here the CDR3 DNA reads TGTGCCAGCAGCTTCCCGACTAGCGGGATAAGCACAGATACGCAGTATTTT.

The rearrangement links TRBV30 to TRBJ2-2, with a tentative D call TRBD2 (5 bases). Looked up from germline, CDR1 is GTSNPN and CDR2 is SVGIG (reference sequence). The CDR3 runs 14 residues. Trimming shortened V by 0 bases and J by 4 bases, and 9 bases separated the two germline ends. The CDR3 DNA reads TGTGCCTGGAGTGTACTGGGGAGCACCGGGGAGCTGTTTTTT. As protein: CAWSVLGSTGELFF.

The chain joins TRBV7-7 to TRBJ2-1; 7 bases line up with TRBD2. The ends lost 1 base at V and 7 bases at J; junction bases unmatched: 1. Germline V lookup: CDR1 SSHAT, CDR2 FNYEAQ (reference sequence). This CDR3 contains 13 residues. CDR3 protein: CASSLGAGNEQFF. The CDR3 bases are TGTGCCAGCAGCTTAGGAGCGGGAAATGAGCAGTTCTTC.

The chain couples TRBV30 to TRBJ2-7; TRBD2 might be the D (5 bases). Per germline, CDR1 GTSNPN and CDR2 SVGIG (reference sequence). The CDR3 has 12 residues. V gave up 7 bases and J gave up 1 base, with 11 bases separating them. The CDR3 DNA reads TGTGCCTCCGAGGGTCTTTCCTACGAGCAGTACTTC. Translation: CASEGLSYEQYF.

J is TRBJ1-6 and V is TRBV18, with D possibly TRBD1 on 5 matching bases. The CDR3 contains 16 residues. Looked up from germline, CDR1 is KGHSH and CDR2 is LQKENI. V lost 2 bases and J lost 8, with 16 bases in between. The chain's CDR3 is CASSPAPGNLDSPLHF. The CDR3 nucleotides are TGTGCCAGCTCACCAGCCCCAGGGAATCTTGATTCACCCCTCCACTTT.

This chain uses TRBV2 with TRBJ2-5; 8 bases are shared with TRBD1. This CDR3 has 16 amino acids. The V segment lost 1 base and the J segment 0 bases; nucleotides outside the gene matches: 4. The V gene's germline CDR1 is SNHLY and CDR2 FYNNEI. The CDR3 is CASSEGTGPYQETQYF. The CDR3 nucleotides are TGTGCCAGCAGTGAAGGGACAGGGCCCTACCAAGAGACCCAGTACTTC.